This is a list of T cell receptor beta chains from one sample in a study of T cells expressing NK-cell markers. TCRdb reprocessed the 5' RACE reads, with one entry per CDR3 protein and no DNA. The sample yields roughly 3,100 distinct CDR3 sequences, of which the top ten take up more than 80%. The source material was blood T cells: a sorted CD56 or NKG2C T cell subset, CD4+ or CD8+ T cells, or bulk PBMC T cells (not recorded which). Receptors were obtained from a man aged 18 to 70 in good health. CDR3s include the opening cysteine and the closing phenylalanine or tryptophan. Fields, in order: J gene, V gene, clone size, CDR3 protein. Rows may omit the clone size; those that give it use once, few, many or a size class.

J: TRBJ1-1; V: TRBV20-1; size: -; CDR3: CSASDRVTEAFF
J: TRBJ2-4; V: TRBV20-1; size: -; CDR3: CSAPLGQRVAKNIQYF
J: TRBJ2-1; V: TRBV24-1; size: -; CDR3: CATSDFDRAGGPYNEQFF
J: TRBJ2-5; V: TRBV14; size: -; CDR3: CASSQGQGALETQYF
J: TRBJ1-2; V: TRBV18; size: -; CDR3: CASSPGTSFSVGYTF
J: TRBJ2-1; V: TRBV7-9; size: -; CDR3: CASSSRRLAGFDEQFF
J: TRBJ2-1; V: TRBV7-9; size: -; CDR3: CASTGPGQYEQFF
J: TRBJ2-1; V: TRBV28; size: -; CDR3: CASSHEQGQGTSEQFF
J: TRBJ2-7; V: TRBV6-5; size: -; CDR3: CASSWSSARYEQYF
J: TRBJ2-3; V: TRBV5-6; size: -; CDR3: CASGESADTQYF
J: TRBJ2-5; V: TRBV11-2; size: -; CDR3: CASSPNRGRETQYF
J: TRBJ2-3; V: TRBV5-1; size: -; CDR3: CASSLTGGGTDTQYF
J: TRBJ2-5; V: TRBV7-2; size: -; CDR3: CASSLTWAGTETQYF
J: TRBJ2-7; V: TRBV5-1; size: -; CDR3: CASYPDLGGEQYF
J: TRBJ2-5; V: TRBV5-8; size: -; CDR3: CASRDRGHQETQYF
J: TRBJ2-2; V: TRBV5-1; size: -; CDR3: CASSRSGTSGRNTGELFF
J: TRBJ2-7; V: TRBV20-1; size: -; CDR3: CSARDMTGRAFRSGEQYF
J: TRBJ2-6; V: TRBV10-3; size: -; CDR3: CAIRVSGANVLTF
J: TRBJ1-3; V: TRBV6-2/TRBV6-3; size: -; CDR3: CASSYRDRNPGNTIYF
J: TRBJ2-1; V: TRBV20-1; size: -; CDR3: CSAGTSGTYNEQFF
J: TRBJ1-6; V: TRBV12-3/TRBV12-4; size: -; CDR3: CASSPQGQRSPLHF
J: TRBJ1-6; V: TRBV12-3/TRBV12-4; size: -; CDR3: CASSLSNRNNSPLHF
J: TRBJ2-3; V: TRBV28; size: -; CDR3: CASSSAGTGLHDTQYF
J: TRBJ2-5; V: TRBV4-1; size: medium-sized; CDR3: CASSTGQGATQETQYF
J: TRBJ1-2; V: TRBV15; size: -; CDR3: CATGKREGGVYGYTF
J: TRBJ2-3; V: TRBV14; size: -; CDR3: CASSQGTLATDTQYF
J: TRBJ2-1; V: TRBV28; size: -; CDR3: CAILQTGTYNEQFF
J: TRBJ1-1; V: TRBV7-8; size: -; CDR3: CASSYRDSNTEAFF
J: TRBJ2-1; V: TRBV27; size: -; CDR3: CASSLFRGGPLYNEQFF
J: TRBJ1-5; V: TRBV4-1; size: -; CDR3: CASSQGSIRGRGNQPQHF
J: TRBJ2-2; V: TRBV6-5; size: -; CDR3: CASSYAGQGRTGELFF
J: TRBJ2-1; V: TRBV20-1; size: -; CDR3: CSARQASSGRAHEQFF
J: TRBJ2-2; V: TRBV12-3/TRBV12-4; size: medium-sized; CDR3: CASSPDRGNTGELFF
J: TRBJ1-1; V: TRBV12-3/TRBV12-4; size: -; CDR3: CASTNTGRVHNLMNTEAFF
J: TRBJ2-1; V: TRBV7-2; size: -; CDR3: CASSLQGGMDEQFF
J: TRBJ2-2; V: TRBV19; size: -; CDR3: CASSMMGAGELFF
J: TRBJ2-1; V: TRBV18; size: -; CDR3: CASSPGVGMSPRQFF
J: TRBJ2-5; V: TRBV5-1; size: -; CDR3: CASSLGYQETQYF
J: TRBJ1-1; V: TRBV20-1; size: -; CDR3: CSADLMNTEAFF
J: TRBJ2-3; V: TRBV7-2; size: -; CDR3: CASSFVGRAATDTQYF
J: TRBJ1-5; V: TRBV7-2; size: -; CDR3: CASSLGGISNQPQHF
J: TRBJ1-5; V: TRBV12-3/TRBV12-4; size: -; CDR3: CASRLDRLFNQPQHF
J: TRBJ1-5; V: TRBV20-1; size: -; CDR3: CSATRGGNQPQHF
J: TRBJ2-1; V: TRBV4-3; size: -; CDR3: CASSQDLGQGAGEQFF
J: TRBJ2-1; V: TRBV5-4; size: -; CDR3: CASSSRDSYNEQFF
J: TRBJ2-5; V: TRBV5-6; size: -; CDR3: CASEAPGTEETQYF
J: TRBJ1-2; V: TRBV20-1; size: -; CDR3: CSARELSTGGGYGYTF
J: TRBJ2-7; V: TRBV3-1; size: -; CDR3: CASSSGGIYEQYF
J: TRBJ1-4; V: TRBV9; size: -; CDR3: CASSVTGRSGEKLFF
J: TRBJ1-2; V: TRBV9; size: -; CDR3: CASSGSRGYYGYTF
J: TRBJ1-1; V: TRBV7-3; size: -; CDR3: CASSLGTGNTEAFF
J: TRBJ1-6; V: TRBV20-1; size: -; CDR3: CSARGTGNSPLHF
J: TRBJ2-7; V: TRBV7-2; size: -; CDR3: CASSLVTGQYF
J: TRBJ2-1; V: TRBV11-2; size: -; CDR3: CASSSHGGSSYNEQFF
J: TRBJ1-1; V: TRBV7-2; size: -; CDR3: CASSFSVDTEAFF